This paragraph reports one T cell receptor beta chain. The source of the sample is a study of esophageal squamous cell carcinoma under preoperative chemotherapy. In TCRdb, the PCR reads were re-called with MiXCR into one record per CDR3 protein. The sample includes about 9,300 distinct CDR3 sequences, approximately 48% seen only once; the top ten take approximately 14%. Time point indicated: after preoperative PTX-NDP chemotherapy. V gave up 1 base and J gave up 6 bases, with 8 bases separating them. CDR3 length equals 13 residues. The germline V gene has CDR1 MNHEY and CDR2 SMNVEV (reference sequence).

The clonotype originates from a human donor with esophageal squamous cell carcinoma. The donor label of this sample is uncertain. The sample was collected from a patient given preoperative chemotherapy. V is TRBV27 and J is TRBJ2-3; D gene ambiguous. This CDR3 reads CASSLLSRDTQYF. CDR3 DNA: TGTGCCAGCAGTTTATTGTCGCGGGATACGCAGTATTTT.